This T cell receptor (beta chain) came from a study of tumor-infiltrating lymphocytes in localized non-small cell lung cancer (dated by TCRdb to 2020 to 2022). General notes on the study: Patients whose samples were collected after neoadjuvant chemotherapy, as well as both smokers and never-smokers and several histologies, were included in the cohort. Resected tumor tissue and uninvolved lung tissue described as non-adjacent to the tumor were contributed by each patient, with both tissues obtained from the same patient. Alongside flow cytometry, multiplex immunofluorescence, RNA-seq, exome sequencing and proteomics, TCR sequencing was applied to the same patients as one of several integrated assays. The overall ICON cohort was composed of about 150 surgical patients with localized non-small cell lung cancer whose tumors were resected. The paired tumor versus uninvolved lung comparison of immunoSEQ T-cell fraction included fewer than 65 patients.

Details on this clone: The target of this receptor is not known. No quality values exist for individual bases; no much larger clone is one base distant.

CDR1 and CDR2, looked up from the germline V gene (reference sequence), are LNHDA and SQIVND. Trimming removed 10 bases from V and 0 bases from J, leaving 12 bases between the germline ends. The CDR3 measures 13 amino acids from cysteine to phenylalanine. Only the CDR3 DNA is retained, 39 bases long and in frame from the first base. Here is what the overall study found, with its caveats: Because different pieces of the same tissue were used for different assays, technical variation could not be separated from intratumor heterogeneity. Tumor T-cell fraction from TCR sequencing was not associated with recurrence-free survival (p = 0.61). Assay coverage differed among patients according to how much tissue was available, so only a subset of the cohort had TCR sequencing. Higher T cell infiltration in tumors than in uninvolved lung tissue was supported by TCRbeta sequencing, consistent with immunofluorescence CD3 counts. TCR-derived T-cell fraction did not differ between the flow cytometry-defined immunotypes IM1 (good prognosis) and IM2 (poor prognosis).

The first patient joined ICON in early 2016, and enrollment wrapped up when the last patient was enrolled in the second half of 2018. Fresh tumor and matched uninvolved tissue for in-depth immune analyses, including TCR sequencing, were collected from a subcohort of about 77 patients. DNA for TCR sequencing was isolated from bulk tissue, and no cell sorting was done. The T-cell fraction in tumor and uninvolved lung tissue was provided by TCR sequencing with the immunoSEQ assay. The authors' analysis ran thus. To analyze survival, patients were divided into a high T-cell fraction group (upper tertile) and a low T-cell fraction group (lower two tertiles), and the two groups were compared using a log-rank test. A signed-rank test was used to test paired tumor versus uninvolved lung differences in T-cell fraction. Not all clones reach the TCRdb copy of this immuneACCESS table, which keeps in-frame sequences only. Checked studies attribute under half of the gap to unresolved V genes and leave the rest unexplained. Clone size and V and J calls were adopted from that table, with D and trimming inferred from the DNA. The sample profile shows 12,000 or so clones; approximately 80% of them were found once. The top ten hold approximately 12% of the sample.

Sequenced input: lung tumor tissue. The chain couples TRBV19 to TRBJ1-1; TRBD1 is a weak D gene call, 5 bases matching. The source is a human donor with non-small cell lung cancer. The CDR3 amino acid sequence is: CATRQLMNTEAFF. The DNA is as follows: TGTGCCACCAGACAGCTTATGAACACTGAAGCTTTCTTT.